This entry lists 29 T cell receptor beta chains sequenced from one sample in a study of Ad26.COV2.S vaccination and SARS-CoV-2 variants. The treatment: roughly 20 received Ad26.COV2.S at low or high dose, single or two shots; several received placebo; per-sample allocation not given. The study sampled participants on day 63 after the first vaccine or placebo injection. TCRdb's copy holds only in-frame clones and misses some; the assay was immunoSEQ multiplex PCR. This sample has roughly 300,000 clones; less than 90% occur once, and the top ten carry about 10%. The specimen comprised peripheral blood, sampled in a trial of Ad26.COV2.S vaccine versus placebo. These receptors originate from a person aged 18-60 years who received the Ad26.COV2.S COVID-19 vaccine or a placebo.

This clone has a handful of counts. The rearrangement links TRBV4-2 to TRBJ1-2, with TRBD1 matching over 10 bases. Per germline, CDR1 LGHNA and CDR2 YNFKEQ. The CDR3 is 15 amino acids. The J segment lost 7 bases and the V segment lost 5 bases, leaving 10 bases of the junction unmatched. The CDR3 reads CASSTREGQGSGYTF. In nucleotides, the CDR3 is TGTGCCAGCAGCACAAGGGAGGGACAGGGGTCTGGCTACACCTTC.

The chain combines TRBV24-1 with TRBJ2-1; TRBD2 aligns across 14 bases. CDR1 is KGHDR, CDR2 SFDVKD, per germline. Germline trimming cut 2 bases from V and 4 bases from J; bases unmatched to any gene: 6. The CDR3 length is 18 residues. CDR3 protein: CATSDSGLAGGIYNEQFF. The CDR3 DNA reads as TGTGCCACCAGTGATTCCGGACTAGCGGGGGGTATTTACAATGAGCAGTTCTTC.

A single count supports this clone. This sequence joins TRBV5-1 and TRBJ1-1; a possible D gene is TRBD1 (5 bases). The germline V and J ends were trimmed by 0 bases and 2 bases, with 32 bases remaining between them. The CDR3 extends over 22 amino acids. Germline CDR1 and CDR2: SGHRS and YFSETQ. The CDR3 loop reads CASSLANPGPLRNTVRNTEAFF. The CDR3 DNA reads TGCGCCAGCAGCTTGGCCAACCCAGGGCCCCTTAGAAACACCGTTAGAAACACTGAAGCTTTCTTT.

The chain uses TRBV14 and TRBJ2-1, with 15 positions matching TRBD2. Per the germline V gene, CDR1 is SGHDN and CDR2 is FVKESK. The CDR3 runs 14 residues. J gave up 16 bases and V 2 bases, and 6 bases lay outside the gene matches. The CDR3 sequence is CASSQRGTSGGLFF. CDR3 nucleotide sequence: TGTGCCAGCAGCCAAAGAGGGACTAGCGGGGGGCTTTTCTTC.

Only one count was recorded for this clone. V usage is TRBV4-3 and J usage is TRBJ1-2; D unresolved. Germline CDR1 and CDR2: LGHNA and YSLEER. CDR3 length equals 15 residues. The V gene lost 2 bases and the J gene lost 1 base, with 11 bases spanning the gap. The CDR3 spells CASSQYSAFNYGYTF. The CDR3, as DNA: TGCGCCAGCAGCCAATACAGCGCCTTTAACTATGGCTACACCTTC.

The V call is TRBV5-4, the J call TRBJ1-6; TRBD1 agrees at 10 bases. The CDR3 has 16 residues. V lost 4 bases to trimming and J lost 10 bases; unmatched junction nucleotides: 11. Per the germline V gene, CDR1 is SGHNT and CDR2 is YYREEE (reference sequence). Written as DNA, the CDR3 is TGTGCCAGCAGCGGGGCGGACAGGGGGGATGGATCACCCCTCCACTTT. Translation gives CASSGADRGDGSPLHF.

The rearrangement links TRBV24-1 to TRBJ2-1, with D possibly matching TRBD1 (6 bases). The CDR3 spans 15 residues. The germline CDR1 and CDR2 sequences are KGHDR and SFDVKD. Trimming took 1 base from V and 7 from J, leaving 13 bases between them. CDR3 in amino acids: CATSDFRQVRNEQFF. The CDR3 DNA reads TGTGCCACCAGTGATTTCCGACAGGTTAGGAATGAGCAGTTCTTC.

The chain joins TRBV29-1 to TRBJ2-5, with D maybe TRBD1 (6 bases). This CDR3 is 15 amino acids long. V shed 2 bases and J shed 1 base, with 14 bases lying between them. Germline-derived CDR1 and CDR2 are SQVTM and ANQGSEA. CDR3 sequence reads: CSVERSTGPQETQYF. CDR3 DNA: TGCAGCGTTGAACGGTCCACAGGGCCCCAAGAGACCCAGTACTTC.

The CDR3 sequence is CAISASGTGTYNEQFF. DNA for the CDR3: TGTGCCATCAGTGCCTCCGGGACAGGGACCTACAATGAGCAGTTCTTC. The chain recombines TRBV10-3 with TRBJ2-1; TRBD1 agrees at 9 bases. Trimming at V came to 4 bases and at J to 2 bases, leaving 6 bases not matched to a gene. Germline CDR1 is ENHRY and CDR2 is SYGVKD. The CDR3 extends over 16 amino acids.

The rearrangement uses TRBV6-5 and TRBJ1-5; 8 positions agree with TRBD1. The CDR3 covers 15 residues. Unmatched junction bases numbered 8, after V lost 6 bases and J lost 4 bases. Germline lookup yields CDR1 MNHEY and CDR2 SVGAGI. Written as DNA, the CDR3 is TGTGCCAGCAGGATTACAGGGGGAGGTAATCAGCCCCAGCATTTT. It yields the protein CASRITGGGNQPQHF.

This clone was picked up a small number of times. V is TRBV28 and J is TRBJ2-2, with D tentatively TRBD2 (6 bases). V was shortened by 10 bases and J by 1 base, with 19 bases between the two germline ends. Germline CDR1 reads MDHEN; CDR2 reads SYDVKM. The CDR3 is made up of 16 amino acids. The CDR3 loop is CATRQAGTLNTGELFF. Here the CDR3 DNA reads TGTGCCACCCGGCAGGCCGGGACTTTGAACACCGGGGAGCTGTTTTTT.

This clone was detected only once. The chain links TRBV28 to TRBJ2-1, with 9 bases that match TRBD1. V shed 7 bases and J 4 bases; nucleotides not matched to a gene: 8. Germline CDR1 MDHEN, CDR2 SYDVKM. The CDR3 has 15 amino acids. The DNA of the CDR3 is TGTGCCAGCACCTCGGACAGGGGTGGTTACAATGAGCAGTTCTTC. Its protein product is CASTSDRGGYNEQFF.

The J gene is TRBJ1-5, the V gene TRBV19, with 10 bases fitting TRBD1. Germline V gene data show CDR1 as LNHDA and CDR2 as SQIVND (reference sequence). The CDR3 sequence is 16 residues long. V gave up 3 bases and J gave up 6 bases; unmatched junction bases: 8. The CDR3 here is CASSMGETGGSQPQHF. CDR3 bases: TGTGCCAGTAGTATGGGCGAGACAGGGGGCTCTCAGCCCCAGCATTTT.

This sequence joins TRBV6-5 and TRBJ2-5; 7 bases align to TRBD1. Germline CDR1 MNHEY, CDR2 SVGAGI. V shed 4 bases, J shed 5 bases, and the junction held 7 bases outside the gene matches. The CDR3 runs to 14 residues. CDR3 nucleotides: TGTGCCAGCAGTTCCCAAGGGGGCAGGGAGACCCAGTACTTC. This sequence encodes CASSSQGGRETQYF.

This chain connects TRBV28 to TRBJ2-1; possibly TRBD1 or TRBD2 for D (5 bases each). The CDR3 covers 15 residues. Germline V lookup: CDR1 MDHEN, CDR2 SYDVKM. V lost 3 bases and J lost 0, with 9 bases in between. The CDR3 DNA reads as TGTGCCAGCAGTTTGGGGGATCCCTCCTACAATGAGCAGTTCTTC. It translates to CASSLGDPSYNEQFF.

The rearrangement links TRBV11-1 to TRBJ2-7; 9 nucleotides agree with TRBD2. V lost 3 bases to trimming and J lost 2 bases; unmatched junction nucleotides: 5. The germline CDR1 and CDR2 sequences are SGHAT and FQDESV (reference sequence). The CDR3 consists of 15 residues. CDR3 amino acids: CASSFERGAPYEQYF. In DNA form, the CDR3 reads TGTGCCAGCAGCTTCGAGCGGGGGGCTCCCTACGAGCAGTACTTC.

This clone was counted between two and nine times. The CDR3 DNA follows: TGTGCCAGCAGCCACGGGGGTCGGGAGGAGACCCAGTACTTC. It translates to CASSHGGREETQYF. V is TRBV11-2 and J is TRBJ2-5, with D possibly matching TRBD2 (6 bases). This CDR3 is 14 amino acids long. CDR1 is SGHAT and CDR2 is FQNNGV in the germline V gene. V lost 5 bases and J lost 5, with 15 bases in between.

This chain links TRBV11-2 with TRBJ2-2, with 7 bases aligning to TRBD1. CDR1 is SGHAT, CDR2 FQNNGV, per germline. This CDR3 is built from 16 residues. Trimming cost V 5 bases and J 2 bases; bases outside gene matches: 8. As DNA, the CDR3 is TGTGCCAGCAGCCCTCGGACAGGTGGAAACACCGGGGAGCTGTTTTTT. Amino acids: CASSPRTGGNTGELFF.

The rearrangement uses TRBV9 and TRBJ2-3; 7 bases map to TRBD2. The CDR3 totals 15 residues. CDR1 is SGDLS and CDR2 is YYNGEE in the germline V gene. Unmatched junction bases numbered 5, after V lost 0 bases and J lost 4 bases. CDR3 DNA: TGTGCCAGCAGCGTAGCGGGAGGACCGGCAGATACGCAGTATTTT. It is translated as CASSVAGGPADTQYF. Looking up the rest from reference TRBV9 and TRBJ2-3 gives the full variable domain: DSGVTQTPKHLITATGQRVTLRCSPRSGDLSVYWYQQSLDQGLQFLIQYYNGEERAKGNILERFSAQQFPDLHSELNLSSLELGDSALYFCASSVAGGPADTQYFGPGTRLTVL.

This clone has a single count. The rearrangement links TRBV27 to TRBJ2-3; TRBD2 matches 15 bases. Germline CDR1 is MNHEY and CDR2 is SMNVEV (reference sequence). The CDR3 sequence is 15 residues long. V dropped 3 bases and J dropped 7; count of bases not matched to a gene: 2. In DNA, the CDR3 is TGTGCCAGCAGTTTCGGACTAGCGGGAGGGTATACGCAGTATTTT. Translating it yields CASSFGLAGGYTQYF.

The chain carries TRBV4-3 and TRBJ1-1; D may be TRBD1 (5 bases). V was cut by 0 bases and J by 3 bases, with 14 bases left in between. This CDR3 has 16 residues. Germline V lookup: CDR1 LGHNA, CDR2 YSLEER. This CDR3 reads CASSQEGVGAYTEAFF. The CDR3 nucleotides are TGCGCCAGCAGCCAAGAGGGTGTAGGGGCTTACACTGAAGCTTTCTTT.

The chain carries TRBV7-9 and TRBJ2-5; perhaps TRBD1 as D (6 bases). V shed 4 bases and J shed 2 bases, with 17 bases lying between them. CDR3 length: 16 residues. Germline V lookup: CDR1 SEHNR, CDR2 FQNEAQ (reference sequence). The CDR3 region is CASSSLGDKTQETQYF. As DNA, the CDR3 is TGTGCCAGCAGCTCGTTAGGGGACAAAACACAAGAGACCCAGTACTTC.

The gene calls are TRBV5-6 and TRBJ2-3, with 7 bases fitting TRBD1. This CDR3 comprises 16 residues. The V gene's germline CDR1 is SGHDT and CDR2 YYEEEE. The J segment lost 5 bases and the V segment lost 6 bases, leaving 15 bases of the junction unmatched. The CDR3 bases are TGTGCCAGCACCACCCGGATGACAGGGTGGATAGATACGCAGTATTTT. It codes for CASTTRMTGWIDTQYF.

This chain joins TRBV27 and TRBJ2-7, with TRBD2 matching over 7 bases. This CDR3 is 16 amino acids long. V dropped 1 base and J dropped 3; count of bases not matched to a gene: 9. Germline V gives CDR1 MNHEY, CDR2 SMNVEV (reference sequence). CDR3 in amino acids: CASSLFSAGTSYEQYF. The DNA for the CDR3 is TGTGCCAGCAGTTTATTCTCAGCGGGAACGAGCTACGAGCAGTACTTC.

V gene TRBV19 combines with J gene TRBJ1-5; possible D gene TRBD1, 5 bases. CDR3 length: 18 amino acids. The germline CDR1 and CDR2 sequences are LNHDA and SQIVND (reference sequence). Trimming took off 0 bases at V and 5 bases at J, with 20 bases between the two ends. The CDR3 DNA reads as TGTGCCAGTAGTATAGATCTATCGGCAGGGTGGGAAGATCAGCCCCAGCATTTT. Amino acids: CASSIDLSAGWEDQPQHF.

The CDR3 sequence: CASSFAGGTNEQFF. CDR3 bases: TGTGCCAGCAGTTTTGCGGGTGGGACGAATGAGCAGTTCTTC. The chain links TRBV28 to TRBJ2-1; the D gene could be TRBD1 or TRBD2 (5 bases each). Trimming took 3 bases from V and 7 from J, leaving 13 bases between them. CDR1 and CDR2 from the germline V gene are MDHEN and SYDVKM. The CDR3 loop spans 14 amino acids.

The CDR3 sequence: CASTNRVWNTGELFF. The DNA of the CDR3 is TGTGCCAGTACAAACAGGGTCTGGAACACCGGGGAGCTGTTTTTT. The chain links TRBV19 to TRBJ2-2; D perhaps matches TRBD1 (6 bases). In germline, CDR1 is LNHDA, CDR2 SQIVND (reference sequence). CDR3 size: 15 residues. Between the trimmed V and J ends, which lost 7 bases and 1 base, there was a span of 13 bases.

This chain joins TRBV28 and TRBJ1-2; D is possibly TRBD1 (5 bases). Germline V CDR1 and CDR2: MDHEN, SYDVKM. With 2 bases removed from V and 0 bases from J, the gap between germline ends came to 10 bases. The CDR3 has 15 residues. CDR3 in amino acids: CASSLGDATNYGYTF. The CDR3 nucleotides read TGTGCCAGCAGTTTAGGGGACGCTACTAACTATGGCTACACCTTC.

The chain's CDR3 is CASSLFRGSSPLHF. The CDR3 coding sequence is TGTGCCAGCAGTTTATTCAGGGGAAGTTCACCCCTCCACTTT. The genes are TRBV28 and TRBJ1-6, with D possibly being TRBD1 (6 bases). Germline V gene lookup returns CDR1 MDHEN and CDR2 SYDVKM. This CDR3 has 14 amino acids. The V and J ends lost 1 base and 9 bases respectively, with 10 bases between them. Filled out from reference TRBV28 and TRBJ1-6, the complete variable domain reads DVKVTQSSRYLVKRTGEKVFLECVQDMDHENMFWYRQDPGLGLRLIYFSYDVKMKEKGDIPEGYSVSREKKERFSLILESASTNQTSMYLCASSLFRGSSPLHFGNGTRLTVT.